This TCR beta chain was identified in a study of blood T cell repertoires in COVID-19. Sequenced by immunoSEQ multiplex PCR; TCRdb stores in-frame clones only, minus some. The sample includes about 160,000 clones, approximately 80% seen only once; the top ten take over 11%. The CDR3 length is 14 residues. V shed 3 bases and J shed 3 bases, with 12 bases lying between them. The TCR sequence derives from a woman of 80 years or more with acute or convalescent COVID-19. The sequencing sample was made of peripheral blood. The chain has TRBV23-1 and TRBJ2-7; D is undetermined. TRBV23-1 carries the ORF label, with uncertain function. The CDR3 reads CASSHLAVHYEQYF. The CDR3 bases are TGCGCCAGCAGTCATCTGGCAGTACACTACGAGCAGTACTTC.